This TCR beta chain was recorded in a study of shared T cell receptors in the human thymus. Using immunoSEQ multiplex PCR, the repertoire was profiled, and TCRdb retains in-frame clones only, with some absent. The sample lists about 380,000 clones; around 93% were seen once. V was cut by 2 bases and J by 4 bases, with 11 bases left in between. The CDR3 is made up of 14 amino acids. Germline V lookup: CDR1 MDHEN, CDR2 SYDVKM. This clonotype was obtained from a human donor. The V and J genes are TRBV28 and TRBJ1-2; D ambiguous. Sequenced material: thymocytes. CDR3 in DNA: TGTGCCAGCAGTTTAACTACGCCCCGCTATGGCTACACCTTC. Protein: CASSLTTPRYGYTF.